These 15 T cell receptor beta chains were sequenced from one sample in a study of post-analysis software for immune sequencing data. General study results and limits: In patients, five or six TRBV segments were more frequent than in controls, with TRBV5-6, TRBV5-1 and TRBV20-1 among them.

These receptors' antigens are unknown. The authors incorporated unique molecular identifiers into the TCR beta cDNA libraries. TCRdb re-called the PCR reads with MiXCR, one entry per CDR3 protein. The sample comprises about 540,000 distinct CDR3 sequences, under 40% of which are singletons, and around 5.9% rests with the top ten. Sequencing was performed on blood. All receptors derive from a girl aged 2-17 years with multiple sclerosis.

The V gene is TRBV6-6, the J gene TRBJ1-1, with unresolved D. In germline, CDR1 is MNHNY, CDR2 SVGAGI (reference sequence). The CDR3 is 13 amino acids. The ends were cut back, 5 bases at V and 6 bases at J, with 13 bases in the middle. CDR3 region: CASSTSGPPEAFF. CDR3 nucleotide sequence: TGTGCCAGCAGTACATCGGGCCCCCCTGAAGCTTTCTTT.

The genes are TRBV5-1 and TRBJ1-6; weak D call: TRBD1 (6 bases). V gave up 0 bases and J gave up 0 bases, with 13 bases separating them. Germline V gene lookup returns CDR1 SGHRS and CDR2 YFSETQ. The CDR3 is 18 residues long. CDR3 DNA sequence: TGCGCCAGCAGCTTGGGTCCAACAGGGAGCTCCTATAATTCACCCCTCCACTTT. Encoded protein: CASSLGPTGSSYNSPLHF.

This clonotype came up a few times. V is TRBV7-9 and J is TRBJ1-2; D is unclear. The germline V gene encodes CDR1 SEHNR and CDR2 FQNEAQ (reference sequence). This CDR3 comprises 18 residues. V was trimmed by 5 bases and J by 3 bases, leaving 25 bases between them. CDR3 protein: CASSQRSVTIGVDYGYTF. Written as DNA, the CDR3 is TGTGCCAGCAGCCAGAGATCGGTTACGATTGGGGTTGACTATGGCTACACCTTC.

This clonotype was seen repeatedly, ten times or more. The chain recombines TRBV29-1 with TRBJ2-1; D might be TRBD2 (7 bases). Germline CDR1 is SQVTM and CDR2 is ANQGSEA. This CDR3 region has 15 residues. The V gene lost 3 bases and the J gene lost 4 bases, with 16 bases spanning the gap. Here the CDR3 DNA reads TGCAGCGTTGACGGCGGGGGCTGGGATTACAATGAGCAGTTCTTC. Translated: CSVDGGGWDYNEQFF.

The sample holds a few counts of this clonotype. The rearrangement uses TRBV7-3 and TRBJ2-7, with D tentatively TRBD1 (6 bases). Germline CDR1 is SGHTA and CDR2 is FQGTGA. The CDR3 is 14 residues long. V was shortened by 4 bases and J by 3 bases, with 13 bases between the two germline ends. This CDR3 reads CASSSEGVVYEQYF. CDR3 bases: TGTGCCAGCAGCTCAGAGGGGGTAGTCTACGAGCAGTACTTC.

Only a few counts were recorded for this clonotype. This chain links TRBV19 with TRBJ2-5, with TRBD1 matching 8 bases. The length of the CDR3 is 13 residues. CDR1 and CDR2 from the germline V gene are LNHDA and SQIVND (reference sequence). Trimming took 10 bases from V and 4 from J; bases not matched to a gene: 8. The CDR3 DNA sequence: TGTGCCACGAGACCAGGGGGCCTAGAGACCCAGTACTTC. Protein: CATRPGGLETQYF.

This sequence joins TRBV5-1 and TRBJ2-7; D is possibly TRBD1 (6 bases). Germline V gene lookup returns CDR1 SGHRS and CDR2 YFSETQ. Trimming left V 4 bases short and J 4 bases short, with 9 bases between. CDR3 size: 12 residues. In DNA form, the CDR3 reads TGCGCCAGCAGCAACCAGGGGTACGAGCAGTACTTC. This translates into CASSNQGYEQYF.

This clonotype was observed a handful of times. This clone may be a read error of a much larger clone one base away. The genes are TRBV7-3 and TRBJ1-2, with D maybe TRBD1 (6 bases). The CDR3 contains 13 residues. Germline CDR1 is SGHTA and CDR2 is FQGTGA. The CDR3 DNA sequence: TGTGCCGGCAGATTGGACAGAAACTATGGCTACACCTTC. This gives the protein CAGRLDRNYGYTF.

This clonotype was seen only a few times. J is TRBJ2-7 and V is TRBV15; TRBD2 agrees at 12 bases. This CDR3 comprises 15 residues. The V gene's germline CDR1 is LNHNV and CDR2 YYDKDF (reference sequence). V trimming: 0 bases; J trimming: 5 bases; junction bases outside the gene matches: 2. The CDR3 sequence: CATSREGLAGHEQYF. CDR3 in DNA: TGTGCCACCAGCAGAGAGGGACTAGCGGGCCACGAGCAGTACTTC.

A few counts support this clonotype. The V call is TRBV5-1, the J call TRBJ2-5; D is ambiguous. The CDR3 runs to 13 residues. Trimming stripped 2 bases from V and 1 base from J, with 6 bases between. Germline V CDR1 and CDR2: SGHRS, YFSETQ. The CDR3 region is CASSFYSQETQYF. The CDR3 coding sequence is TGCGCCAGCAGCTTTTACAGCCAAGAGACCCAGTACTTC.

This chain joins TRBV10-2 and TRBJ1-1; 9 nucleotides agree with TRBD1. The CDR3 spans 15 residues. The germline V gene encodes CDR1 WSHSY and CDR2 SAAADI. The V and J ends lost 6 bases and 11 bases, in that order; junction bases with no gene match: 16. CDR3 region: CASRDRGRLMPRAFF. The CDR3 DNA is TGCGCCAGCAGGGACAGGGGACGGCTGATGCCAAGGGCTTTCTTT.

V gene TRBV27 combines with J gene TRBJ1-2, with D perhaps TRBD1 (5 bases). Germline CDR1 MNHEY, CDR2 SMNVEV (reference sequence). The CDR3 is 14 amino acids. The V and J ends lost 4 bases and 2 bases respectively, with 11 bases between them. The CDR3 nucleotides read TGTGCCAGCAGTTGGGGGGGGACCAACTATGGCTACACCTTC. Protein: CASSWGGTNYGYTF.

This clonotype was seen more than once but under ten times. The rearrangement uses TRBV5-4 and TRBJ2-1; 9 nucleotides align to TRBD2. This CDR3 comprises 18 residues. J was trimmed by 0 bases and V by 3 bases; bases with no gene match: 10. Per the germline V gene, CDR1 is SGHNT and CDR2 is YYREEE (reference sequence). The CDR3 loop reads CASSSPAGGNSSYNEQFF. CDR3 bases: TGTGCCAGCAGCTCCCCAGCGGGGGGTAATAGCTCCTACAATGAGCAGTTCTTC.

The chain joins TRBV20-1 to TRBJ1-1, with 7 bases fitting TRBD1. Per germline, CDR1 DFQATT and CDR2 SNEGSKA (reference sequence). J lost 5 bases, V lost 3 bases, and 12 bases had no gene match. The CDR3 consists of 15 residues. The CDR3 region has the DNA TGCAGTGCTAGGCTCGACAGGGCTTCGAAGACTGAAGCTTTCTTT. This encodes CSARLDRASKTEAFF.

The chain carries TRBV20-1 and TRBJ1-5, with TRBD1 identical over 7 bases. Germline-derived CDR1 and CDR2 are DFQATT and SNEGSKA (reference sequence). There are 13 residues in the CDR3. With 6 bases clipped from V and 3 bases from J, the junction kept 5 bases outside the gene matches. CDR3: CSALDRINQPQHF. As DNA, the CDR3 is TGCAGTGCCCTGGACAGGATCAATCAGCCCCAGCATTTT.